This T cell receptor (beta chain) was captured by sequencing in a study of blood T cell repertoires in COVID-19. About the research overall: The analysed material was cDNA or gDNA that came from T cells, B-cell-depleted T cells, or PBMCs.

Sequenced by immunoSEQ multiplex PCR; TCRdb stores in-frame clones only, minus some. The sample records around 180,000 clones, over 65% being singletons. Seattle's cohort entered during active infection and was followed longitudinally. The germline V gene has CDR1 MNHNS and CDR2 SASEGT. Deletions cut 1 base from V and 5 bases from J, with 9 bases between. The CDR3 has 14 residues. The source of this sequence is a person aged 70 to 85 with COVID-19, enrolled during active disease. What was sequenced was peripheral blood. This chain joins TRBV6-1 and TRBJ1-3; D gene unclear. In DNA form, the CDR3 reads TGTGCCAGCAGTGAAGGGAGCATTCGAAACACCATATATTTT. It translates to CASSEGSIRNTIYF.